This T cell receptor beta chain was identified in a study of OX40 agonist ivuxolimab in advanced cancers. V shed 3 bases and J shed 6 bases, with 21 bases lying between them. CDR1 MNHNS and CDR2 SASEGT come from the germline V gene. The CDR3 extends over 16 amino acids. The table came from immunoSEQ multiplex PCR; TCRdb's copy has only in-frame clones and leaves some out. The sample contains roughly 70,000 clones, 90% of which appear only once. The material was CD4+ or CD8+ T cells sorted from blood, obtained in a trial of the OX40 agonist ivuxolimab. The gene calls are TRBV6-1 and TRBJ2-7; possible D gene TRBD2, 6 bases. The receptor's source is an adult with an advanced solid tumor such as melanoma, head and neck, liver or kidney cancer. The CDR3 spells CASSDGRRRGYLEQYF. For the CDR3, the DNA is TGTGCCAGCAGTGATGGGAGGCGGCGGGGCTATCTCGAGCAGTACTTC.